A single sample is the source of the 27 T cell receptor beta chains below, sequenced in a study of blood T cell repertoires in COVID-19. Profiling relied on immunoSEQ multiplex PCR, and the TCRdb table lists in-frame clones only, not all of them. The sample lists fewer than 200,000 clones, around 86% occurring once. The sequenced sample was peripheral blood. The source of these receptors is a woman in her seventies with COVID-19, enrolled during active disease.

V usage is TRBV28 and J usage is TRBJ1-1; TRBD1 is a possible D gene (6 bases). This CDR3 is built from 13 residues. The germline V and J ends were trimmed by 7 bases and 4 bases, with 13 bases remaining between them. Germline loops: CDR1 MDHEN, CDR2 SYDVKM. CDR3 bases: TGTGCCAGCATTAACACAGGGAGCACTGAAGCTTTCTTT. Translation gives CASINTGSTEAFF.

This clone occurred once. The rearrangement joins TRBV28 to TRBJ2-1, with 9 bases aligning to TRBD2. The germline CDR1 and CDR2 sequences are MDHEN and SYDVKM. The CDR3 has 16 amino acids. The junction had 3 bases not matched to a gene; V was cut back by 3 bases and J by 0 bases. The DNA for the CDR3 is TGTGCCAGCAGTTTGCTAGCGGGGCCCTCCTACAATGAGCAGTTCTTC. It is translated as CASSLLAGPSYNEQFF.

The J gene is TRBJ1-2, the V gene TRBV4-2; 9 bases map to TRBD1. Germline V gene lookup returns CDR1 LGHNA and CDR2 YNFKEQ. V shed 4 bases, J shed 7 bases, and the junction held 10 bases outside the gene matches. There are 15 residues in the CDR3. The CDR3 DNA reads TGTGCCAGCAGCCGCGAGCGTGGACAGGGGCCTGGCTACACCTTC. Its translation: CASSRERGQGPGYTF.

The rearrangement links TRBV7-2 to TRBJ2-3; TRBD2 aligns across 8 bases. The CDR3 runs to 17 residues. After removal of 5 bases from V and 1 base from J, the junction contained 11 bases not matched to a gene. Germline CDR1 reads SGHTA; CDR2 reads FQGNSA. DNA for the CDR3: TGTGCCAGCAGCCCCCTCGGGGGGGCTCAGGGCACAGATACGCAGTATTTT. Translation: CASSPLGGAQGTDTQYF.

The V and J genes are TRBV7-9 and TRBJ1-2; D perhaps matches TRBD1 (6 bases). V was shortened by 4 bases and J by 4 bases, with 13 bases between the two germline ends. Germline CDR1 SEHNR, CDR2 FQNEAQ (reference sequence). CDR3 length: 14 residues. The CDR3 here is CASSSGQTSYGYTF. In DNA, the CDR3 is TGTGCCAGCAGCTCCGGACAGACGAGCTATGGCTACACCTTC.

This clone was detected many times. The chain joins TRBV7-9 to TRBJ2-7; D unclear. CDR1 and CDR2 (germline): SEHNR, FQNEAQ (reference sequence). V dropped 7 bases and J dropped 6 bases, with 10 bases sitting between them. The CDR3 sequence is 11 residues long. In DNA, the CDR3 is TGTGCCAGCACCATGGTCGGCGAGCAGTACTTC. This gives the protein CASTMVGEQYF.

This rearrangement joins TRBV29-1 to TRBJ2-5, with 7 bases identical to TRBD2. The CDR3 spans 13 residues. CDR1 SQVTM and CDR2 ANQGSEA come from the germline V gene. With V trimmed by 1 base and J by 4 bases, 3 bases remained unmatched. Here the CDR3 DNA reads TGCAGCGTTGAAGGGCCGGGGGGAGAGACCCAGTACTTC. Translation: CSVEGPGGETQYF.

The gene calls are TRBV19 and TRBJ2-1, with 8 bases matching TRBD2. J was trimmed by 5 bases and V by 6 bases; bases with no gene match: 15. Germline-derived CDR1 and CDR2 are LNHDA and SQIVND (reference sequence). The CDR3 consists of 17 residues. CDR3 sequence reads: CASSGGSGVLLNNEQFF. In nucleotides, the CDR3 is TGTGCCAGTAGCGGTGGTAGCGGGGTGCTGTTGAACAATGAGCAGTTCTTC.

The V and J genes are TRBV24-1 and TRBJ1-2; TRBD1 agrees at 7 bases. The V segment lost 3 bases and the J segment 4 bases; nucleotides outside the gene matches: 7. The CDR3 sequence is 15 residues long. Germline lookup yields CDR1 KGHDR and CDR2 SFDVKD. The CDR3 reads CATSDPRTGGYGYTF. The CDR3 DNA is TGTGCCACCAGTGATCCCCGGACAGGCGGCTATGGCTACACCTTC.

The chain couples TRBV29-1 to TRBJ2-4; perhaps TRBD1 as D (5 bases). Deletions cut 1 base from V and 6 bases from J, with 10 bases between. CDR1 SQVTM and CDR2 ANQGSEA come from the germline V gene. This CDR3 comprises 13 residues. DNA for the CDR3: TGCAGCGTTGAAGCAGGGAAGGGAAACATTCAGTACTTC. It translates to CSVEAGKGNIQYF.

The CDR3 loop reads CASSQVINSPLHF. Written as DNA, the CDR3 is TGTGCCAGCAGCCAAGTTATTAATTCACCCCTCCACTTT. The genes are TRBV4-2 and TRBJ1-6, with D unresolved. The CDR3 is 13 amino acids. V lost 1 base to trimming and J lost 6 bases, with 4 bases between them. Germline assignment: CDR1 LGHNA and CDR2 YNFKEQ.

The V call is TRBV12-3 or TRBV12-4, the J call TRBJ2-4, with D uncertain. V lost 5 bases and J 1 base, leaving 6 bases between the germline ends. CDR3 length: 13 residues. The CDR3: CASSLRAKNIQYF. The CDR3 nucleotides read TGTGCCAGCAGTCTGAGGGCCAAAAACATTCAGTACTTC.

The chain combines TRBV6-2 or TRBV6-3 with TRBJ2-3; TRBD2 aligns across 10 bases. Germline loops: CDR1 MNHEY, CDR2 SVGEGT. There are 17 residues in the CDR3. Losses at the gene ends were 2 bases for V and 2 bases for J; bases not matched to a gene: 7. In DNA, the CDR3 is TGTGCCAGCAGTTACACAGCTAGCGGGAGTTTCACAGATACGCAGTATTTT. It translates to CASSYTASGSFTDTQYF.

The chain combines TRBV2 with TRBJ2-7; possibly TRBD2 for D (5 bases). Trimming stripped 6 bases from V and 3 bases from J, with 24 bases between. Germline V gives CDR1 SNHLY, CDR2 FYNNEI. This CDR3 spans 17 amino acids. The CDR3 region is CASSGMSLETPNYEQYF. CDR3 DNA sequence: TGTGCCAGCAGCGGGATGAGTCTTGAGACTCCAAACTACGAGCAGTACTTC. The full variable domain, its missing parts supplied by reference TRBV2 and TRBJ2-7, is EPEVTQTPSHQVTQMGQEVILRCVPISNHLYFYWYRQILGQKVEFLVSFYNNEISEKSEIFDDQFSVERPDGSNFTLKIRSTKLEDSAMYFCASSGMSLETPNYEQYFGPGTRLTVT.

V gene TRBV6-2 or TRBV6-3 combines with J gene TRBJ2-7, with TRBD2 matching 12 bases. CDR1 is MNHEY, CDR2 SVGEGT, per germline. J lost 1 base, V lost 2 bases, and 3 bases had no gene match. This CDR3 comprises 16 residues. CDR3 nucleotides: TGTGCCAGCAGTTACCCTACTAGCGGGGGGTCCTACGAGCAGTACTTC. Translating gives CASSYPTSGGSYEQYF.

The gene calls are TRBV28 and TRBJ2-6; TRBD2 might be the D (5 bases). The CDR3 extends over 15 amino acids. Trimming cost V 5 bases and J 2 bases, with 10 bases left between them. The germline V gene encodes CDR1 MDHEN and CDR2 SYDVKM. Here the CDR3 DNA reads TGTGCCAGCAGTCCTCTCGGGGCTGGGGCCAACGTCCTGACTTTC. The encoded protein is CASSPLGAGANVLTF.

The rearrangement links TRBV30 to TRBJ2-7, with 9 nucleotides matching TRBD2. CDR1 GTSNPN and CDR2 SVGIG come from the germline V gene (reference sequence). The CDR3 contains 13 residues. Germline trimming cut 3 bases from V and 6 bases from J; bases unmatched to any gene: 6. This chain's CDR3 is CAWRVAGVPEQYF. CDR3 in DNA: TGTGCCTGGAGGGTAGCGGGAGTTCCCGAGCAGTACTTC.

The CDR3 region is CASSQAPADTQYF. In DNA, the CDR3 is TGCGCCAGCAGCCAAGCCCCGGCAGATACGCAGTATTTT. The rearrangement uses TRBV4-3 and TRBJ2-3; D is unresolved. The V gene's germline CDR1 is LGHNA and CDR2 YSLEER. V was shortened by 1 base and J by 4 bases, with 6 bases between the two germline ends. The CDR3 sequence is 13 residues long.

The chain uses TRBV7-8 and TRBJ2-2, with 10 positions matching TRBD2. V gave up 6 bases and J gave up 5 bases; unmatched junction bases: 12. The CDR3 is 17 residues long. Germline CDR1 and CDR2: SGHVS and FQNEAQ. The CDR3: CASRSGLAALGTGELFF. For the CDR3, the DNA is TGTGCCAGCAGATCCGGACTAGCGGCTCTAGGGACCGGGGAGCTGTTTTTT.

In its sample, this clone was seen once. The chain uses TRBV30 and TRBJ2-7, with D unclear. The CDR3 extends over 14 amino acids. V lost 4 bases to trimming and J lost 0 bases, with 13 bases between them. CDR1 is GTSNPN and CDR2 is SVGIG in the germline V gene (reference sequence). The CDR3 spells CAWKEQPSSYEQYF. CDR3 nucleotide sequence: TGTGCCTGGAAGGAGCAACCGAGCTCCTACGAGCAGTACTTC.

J is TRBJ2-7 and V is TRBV24-1, with 7 bases matching TRBD2. The trim removed 3 bases at V and 9 bases at J, leaving 4 bases unmatched. The germline gives CDR1 KGHDR, CDR2 SFDVKD. CDR3 size: 12 residues. CDR3 loop: CATSDDGRGQYF. In nucleotides, the CDR3 is TGTGCCACCAGTGATGATGGGAGGGGGCAGTACTTC.

This clone was counted a single time. The sample contains more than one DNA sequence encoding this CDR3. The genes are TRBV5-4 and TRBJ2-5, with a possible D match to TRBD2 (5 bases). The CDR3 extends over 13 amino acids. Deletions cut 4 bases from V and 5 bases from J, with 12 bases between. CDR1 and CDR2 from the germline V gene are SGHNT and YYREEE (reference sequence). This CDR3 reads CASSLGGGETQYF. As DNA, the CDR3 is TGTGCCAGCAGCCTAGGTGGCGGGGAGACCCAGTACTTC.

This clone was detected a few times. The gene calls are TRBV6-5 and TRBJ1-4, with D possibly matching TRBD1 (6 bases). Germline loops: CDR1 MNHEY, CDR2 SVGAGI. V was trimmed by 8 bases and J by 1 base, leaving 14 bases between them. This CDR3 is built from 15 residues. CDR3 in amino acids: CASGLGGVTNEKLFF. DNA for the CDR3: TGTGCCAGCGGACTAGGGGGAGTAACTAATGAAAAACTGTTTTTT.

This clone was picked up one time. CDR3 sequence (DNA): TGTGCCAGCAGCGGACAGGGGGGAAATTCACCCCTCCACTTT. Amino acids: CASSGQGGNSPLHF. The chain is built from TRBV7-6 and TRBJ1-6; 10 nucleotides line up with TRBD1. CDR1 is SGHVS, CDR2 FNYEAQ, per germline. Trimming at V came to 5 bases and at J to 7 bases, leaving 2 bases not matched to a gene. This CDR3 contains 14 residues.

The chain has TRBV28 and TRBJ1-2, with D possibly matching TRBD1 (6 bases). The V gene lost 7 bases and the J gene lost 5 bases, with 23 bases spanning the gap. The CDR3 sequence is 16 residues long. Per the germline V gene, CDR1 is MDHEN and CDR2 is SYDVKM. The CDR3 spells CASTLWGLTEAYGYTF. CDR3 nucleotide sequence: TGTGCCAGCACCCTTTGGGGGCTTACGGAGGCATATGGCTACACCTTC.

The chain couples TRBV7-2 to TRBJ1-1; D might be TRBD1 (5 bases). The CDR3 spans 16 residues. Germline V gives CDR1 SGHTA, CDR2 FQGNSA. V shed 5 bases and J shed 0 bases, with 16 bases lying between them. The CDR3, as DNA: TGTGCCAGCAGCCTCCTGGGAGGAGGGGTGAACACTGAAGCTTTCTTT. Residues: CASSLLGGGVNTEAFF. Combining the CDR3 with reference TRBV7-2 and TRBJ1-1 gives the whole variable domain GAGVSQSPSNKVTEKGKDVELRCDPISGHTALYWYRQSLGQGLEFLIYFQGNSAPDKSGLPSDRFSAERTGGSVSTLTIQRTQQEDSAVYLCASSLLGGGVNTEAFFGQGTRLTVV.

J is TRBJ1-1 and V is TRBV5-8; the D gene is possibly TRBD1 (5 bases). Between the trimmed V and J ends, which lost 3 bases and 0 bases, there was a span of 12 bases. There are 15 residues in the CDR3. Looked up from germline, CDR1 is SGHTS and CDR2 is YDEGEE. The CDR3 DNA reads as TGTGCCAGCAGCTGGGGCAGAACCATGAACACTGAAGCTTTCTTT. This codes for CASSWGRTMNTEAFF.